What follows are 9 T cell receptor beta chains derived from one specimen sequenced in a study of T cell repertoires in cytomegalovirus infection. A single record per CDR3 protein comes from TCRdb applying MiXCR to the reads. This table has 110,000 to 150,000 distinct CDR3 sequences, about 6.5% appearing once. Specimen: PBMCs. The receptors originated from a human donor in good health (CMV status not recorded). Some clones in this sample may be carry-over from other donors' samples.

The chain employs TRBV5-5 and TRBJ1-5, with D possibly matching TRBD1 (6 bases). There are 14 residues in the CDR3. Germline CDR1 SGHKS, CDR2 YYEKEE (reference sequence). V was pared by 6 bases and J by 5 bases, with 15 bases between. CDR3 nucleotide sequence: TGTGCCAGCACCAAGGGGGGGGAGGATCAGCCCCAGCATTTT. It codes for CASTKGGEDQPQHF.

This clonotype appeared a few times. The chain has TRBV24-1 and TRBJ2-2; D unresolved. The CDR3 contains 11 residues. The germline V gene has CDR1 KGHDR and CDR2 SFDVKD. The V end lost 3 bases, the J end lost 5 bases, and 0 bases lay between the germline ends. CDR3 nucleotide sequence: TGTGCCACCAGTGATACCGGGGAGCTGTTTTTT. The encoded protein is CATSDTGELFF.

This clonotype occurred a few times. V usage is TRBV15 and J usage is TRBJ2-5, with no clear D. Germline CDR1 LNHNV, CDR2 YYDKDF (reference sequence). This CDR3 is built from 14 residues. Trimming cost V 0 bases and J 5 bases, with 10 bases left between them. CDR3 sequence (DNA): TGTGCCACCAGCAGAGATCGTACGCCCGAGACCCAGTACTTC. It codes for CATSRDRTPETQYF. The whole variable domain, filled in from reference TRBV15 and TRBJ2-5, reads DAMVIQNPRYQVTQFGKPVTLSCSQTLNHNVMYWYQQKSSQAPKLLFHYYDKDFNNEADTPDNFQSRRPNTSFCFLDIRSPGLGDTAMYLCATSRDRTPETQYFGPGTRLLVL.

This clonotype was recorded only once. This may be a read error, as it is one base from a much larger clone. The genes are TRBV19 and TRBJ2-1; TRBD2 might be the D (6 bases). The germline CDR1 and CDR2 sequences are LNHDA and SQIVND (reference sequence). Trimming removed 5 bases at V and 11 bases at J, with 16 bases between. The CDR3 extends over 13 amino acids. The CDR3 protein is CASSLMRGNKQFF. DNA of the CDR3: TGTGCCAGTAGTCTCATGCGGGGTAATAAGCAGTTCTTC.

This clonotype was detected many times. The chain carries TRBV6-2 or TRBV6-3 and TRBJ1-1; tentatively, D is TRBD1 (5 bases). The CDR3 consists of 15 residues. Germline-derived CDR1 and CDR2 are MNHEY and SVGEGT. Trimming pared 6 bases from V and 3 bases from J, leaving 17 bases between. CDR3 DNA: TGTGCCAGCAGCCGAAGTGCCGGCAGGGACACTGAAGCTTTCTTT. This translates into CASSRSAGRDTEAFF.

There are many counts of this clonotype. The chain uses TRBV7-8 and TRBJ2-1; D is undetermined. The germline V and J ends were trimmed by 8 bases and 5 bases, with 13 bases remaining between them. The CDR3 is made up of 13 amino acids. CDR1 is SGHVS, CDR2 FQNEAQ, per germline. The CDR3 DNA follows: TGTGCCAGCGCCTTGGATCTAAACAATGAGCAGTTCTTC. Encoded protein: CASALDLNNEQFF.

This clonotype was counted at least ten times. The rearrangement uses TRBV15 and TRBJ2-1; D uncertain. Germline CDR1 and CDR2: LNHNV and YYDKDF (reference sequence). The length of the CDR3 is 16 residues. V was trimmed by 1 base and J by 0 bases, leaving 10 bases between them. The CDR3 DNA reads TGTGCCACCAGCAGAGGAGCACTGAGCTCCTACAATGAGCAGTTCTTC. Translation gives CATSRGALSSYNEQFF.

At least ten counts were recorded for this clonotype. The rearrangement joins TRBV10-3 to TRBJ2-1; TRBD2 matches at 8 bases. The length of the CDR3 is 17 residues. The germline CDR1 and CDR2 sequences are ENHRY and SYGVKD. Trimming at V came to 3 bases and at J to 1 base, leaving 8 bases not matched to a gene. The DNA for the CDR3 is TGTGCCATCAGTGATCACGCGGGGGGCCGTTCCTACAATGAGCAGTTCTTC. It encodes CAISDHAGGRSYNEQFF.

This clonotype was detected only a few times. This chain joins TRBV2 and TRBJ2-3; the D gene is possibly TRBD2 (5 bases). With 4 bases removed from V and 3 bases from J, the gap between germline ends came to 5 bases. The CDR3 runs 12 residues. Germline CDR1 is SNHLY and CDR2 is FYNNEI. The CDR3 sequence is CASSGLTDTQYF. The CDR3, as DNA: TGTGCCAGCAGTGGACTAACAGATACGCAGTATTTT.